A single sample gave rise to the 26 T cell receptor beta chains below, sequenced in a study of somatic mutations in cytotoxic T cells in rheumatoid arthritis. Using immunoSEQ multiplex PCR, the repertoire was profiled, and TCRdb retains in-frame clones only, with some absent. The repertoire holds approximately 5,300 clones, with 85% to 90% as singletons. Sequencing was carried out using CD8+ T cells sorted from blood. The receptors derive from a woman aged 45-59 years with rheumatoid arthritis.

The chain joins TRBV7-9 to TRBJ2-2, with a tentative D call TRBD1 (5 bases). The germline CDR1 and CDR2 sequences are SEHNR and FQNEAQ (reference sequence). The V gene lost 4 bases and the J gene lost 0 bases, with 15 bases spanning the gap. CDR3 length equals 17 residues. CDR3 residues: CASSYPVGAANTGELFF. CDR3 nucleotide sequence: TGTGCCAGCAGCTACCCCGTTGGGGCAGCGAACACCGGGGAGCTGTTTTTT.

The chain is built from TRBV6-1 and TRBJ2-7; D is perhaps TRBD1 (6 bases). The length of the CDR3 is 14 residues. V gave up 10 bases and J gave up 3 bases, with 19 bases separating them. Germline CDR1 reads MNHNS; CDR2 reads SASEGT. The CDR3 coding sequence is TGTGCCACCTGGATTGGGGACATCGGCTACGAGCAGTACTTC. This sequence encodes CATWIGDIGYEQYF.

J is TRBJ1-5 and V is TRBV6-1; D is possibly TRBD1 (5 bases). The CDR3 is 18 residues long. V was shortened by 3 bases and J by 4 bases, with 22 bases between the two germline ends. Germline CDR1 reads MNHNS; CDR2 reads SASEGT. CDR3 region: CASSDERGGQGINQPQHF. The CDR3 DNA is TGTGCCAGCAGTGATGAGAGGGGAGGGCAGGGAATTAATCAGCCCCAGCATTTT.

The gene calls are TRBV7-8 and TRBJ1-2; 10 bases map to TRBD1. The CDR3 sequence is 16 residues long. Germline V lookup: CDR1 SGHVS, CDR2 FQNEAQ. The V gene end was trimmed by 1 base and the J gene end by 4 bases; junction bases not matched to a gene: 6. The CDR3, as DNA: TGTGCCAGCAGCTTAGGTCCGACAGGGGGCGGCTATGGCTACACCTTC. Translation gives CASSLGPTGGGYGYTF.

V is TRBV6-5 and J is TRBJ1-1; possible D gene TRBD1, 5 bases. The germline V gene has CDR1 MNHEY and CDR2 SVGAGI. The CDR3 contains 15 residues. V lost 0 bases to trimming and J lost 3 bases, with 11 bases between them. The CDR3 loop reads CASSYSGQGDTEAFF. In nucleotides, the CDR3 is TGTGCCAGCAGTTACTCAGGCCAGGGCGACACTGAAGCTTTCTTT.

V and J are TRBV27 and TRBJ1-2; D gene uncertain. With 5 bases removed from V and 4 bases from J, the gap between germline ends came to 14 bases. The CDR3 is 14 residues long. Germline V gene sequence: CDR1 MNHEY, CDR2 SMNVEV (reference sequence). CDR3: CASSLGPLGYGYTF. The CDR3 DNA is TGTGCCAGCAGTCTGGGCCCTCTTGGCTATGGCTACACCTTC.

The CDR3 DNA reads TGTGCCAGCAGCCATAGCGGGGAGAACACCGGGGAGCTGTTTTTT. This gives the protein CASSHSGENTGELFF. The chain links TRBV6-1 to TRBJ2-2; 8 bases are shared with TRBD2. CDR1 MNHNS and CDR2 SASEGT come from the germline V gene. Trimming cost V 6 bases and J 1 base; bases outside gene matches: 4. This CDR3 has 15 amino acids.

The rearrangement uses TRBV7-9 and TRBJ2-5; no firm D call. The end of the DNA fits TRBJ2-7 better, so the J call may be wrong. Germline V lookup: CDR1 SEHNR, CDR2 FQNEAQ (reference sequence). CDR3 length equals 12 residues. In DNA, the CDR3 is TGTGCCAGCAGCTTACCGTTGGGCGAGCAGTACTTC. Protein sequence: CASSLPLGEQYF.

The chain combines TRBV2 with TRBJ1-1, with TRBD1 identical over 9 bases. CDR1 is SNHLY and CDR2 is FYNNEI in the germline V gene. V was clipped by 5 bases and J by 4 bases; unmatched bases: 5. The CDR3 spans 14 residues. DNA for the CDR3: TGTGCCAGCAGTTACAGGGGGCCAGGCACTGAAGCTTTCTTT. Translating gives CASSYRGPGTEAFF.

The chain links TRBV5-1 to TRBJ1-1; 12 bases match TRBD1. V lost 3 bases to trimming and J lost 0 bases; unmatched junction nucleotides: 6. CDR1 and CDR2 (germline): SGHRS, YFSETQ. This CDR3 has 17 amino acids. This chain's CDR3 is CASSSGQGAFMNTEAFF. As DNA, the CDR3 is TGCGCCAGCAGCTCGGGACAGGGGGCTTTCATGAACACTGAAGCTTTCTTT.

The chain joins TRBV19 to TRBJ1-5, with D hard to call. Trimming left V 3 bases short and J 6 bases short, with 15 bases between. The CDR3 sequence is 15 residues long. In germline, CDR1 is LNHDA, CDR2 SQIVND (reference sequence). CDR3 amino acids: CASSILPVAVQPQHF. CDR3 in DNA: TGTGCCAGTAGTATTTTACCTGTAGCGGTTCAGCCCCAGCATTTT.

The chain recombines TRBV6-5 with TRBJ1-2; no clear D. Looked up from germline, CDR1 is MNHEY and CDR2 is SVGAGI. The CDR3 runs 14 residues. The V gene lost 0 bases and the J gene lost 7 bases, with 12 bases spanning the gap. Here the CDR3 DNA reads TGTGCCAGCAGTTACTCGATGCGGGGTCCTGGCTACACCTTC. This sequence encodes CASSYSMRGPGYTF.

The V gene is TRBV2, the J gene TRBJ1-1; 11 bases map to TRBD1. V dropped 6 bases and J dropped 1; count of bases not matched to a gene: 7. This CDR3 comprises 16 residues. From germline, CDR1 is SNHLY and CDR2 FYNNEI. CDR3 protein: CASSWDRGVRNTEAFF. DNA for the CDR3: TGTGCCAGCAGCTGGGACAGGGGGGTCCGGAACACTGAAGCTTTCTTT.

The V gene is TRBV6-1, the J gene TRBJ1-2, with no clear D. From germline, CDR1 is MNHNS and CDR2 SASEGT. The CDR3 covers 15 residues. V was pared by 3 bases and J by 3 bases, with 14 bases between. CDR3 nucleotides: TGTGCCAGCAGTGACACCGAAGTGGGCGACTATGGCTACACCTTC. This translates into CASSDTEVGDYGYTF.

The rearrangement joins TRBV5-4 to TRBJ1-5; D unresolved. Between the trimmed V and J ends, which lost 3 bases and 5 bases, there was a span of 9 bases. This CDR3 region has 13 residues. Germline V CDR1 and CDR2: SGHNT, YYREEE (reference sequence). The CDR3 region has the DNA TGTGCCAGCAGCTCGGGTGTGGATCAGCCCCAGCATTTT. This encodes CASSSGVDQPQHF.

The chain combines TRBV6-4 with TRBJ2-5; D is perhaps TRBD2 (6 bases). Germline assignment: CDR1 MRHNA and CDR2 SNTAGT. CDR3 length equals 12 residues. V lost 6 bases and J lost 13, with 18 bases in between. The CDR3 DNA sequence: TGTGCCAGCAGATTTTCCCGGGACTTCAGGTACTTC. Its protein is CASRFSRDFRYF.

The rearrangement links TRBV27 to TRBJ1-2; D is ambiguous. The V end lost 7 bases, the J end lost 0 bases, and 15 bases lay between the germline ends. CDR1 is MNHEY and CDR2 is SMNVEV in the germline V gene (reference sequence). There are 15 residues in the CDR3. The CDR3 sequence is CASTPVGRTNYGYTF. The CDR3 nucleotides read TGTGCCAGCACCCCGGTTGGCAGGACTAACTATGGCTACACCTTC.

This clone turned up a few times. This probably arose from a read error, given a far larger clone one base away. The CDR3 sequence: CASSQGTGVNQPQHF. CDR3 nucleotide sequence: TGTGCCAGCAGCCAGGGGACAGGGGTGAATCAGCCCCAGCATTTT. This sequence joins TRBV4-2 and TRBJ1-5; 10 bases agree with TRBD1. The trim removed 3 bases at V and 4 bases at J, leaving 3 bases unmatched. Germline-derived CDR1 and CDR2 are LGHNA and YNFKEQ. The CDR3 is 15 amino acids.

Only one count was recorded for this clone. The rearrangement uses TRBV6-4 and TRBJ2-4; 8 bases align to TRBD2. CDR1 is MRHNA, CDR2 SNTAGT, per germline. The CDR3 spans 19 residues. The V gene end was trimmed by 7 bases and the J gene end by 3 bases; junction bases not matched to a gene: 20. CDR3 sequence (DNA): TGTGCCAGCACCCCGGGGGGGGCGATGCCTGTATGTAGCAAAAACATTCAGTACTTC. It encodes CASTPGGAMPVCSKNIQYF.

The chain links TRBV4-1 to TRBJ1-6; D remains unclear. Germline CDR1 and CDR2: MGHRA and YSYEKL. The V and J ends lost 0 bases and 11 bases respectively, with 8 bases between them. CDR3 length equals 13 residues. For the CDR3, the DNA is TGCGCCAGCAGCCAAGATCCCGGGACACCCCTCCACTTT. It encodes CASSQDPGTPLHF.

The J gene is TRBJ2-2, the V gene TRBV7-6; 9 positions agree with TRBD2. Germline V gene sequence: CDR1 SGHVS, CDR2 FNYEAQ. The junction had 16 bases not matched to a gene; V was cut back by 0 bases and J by 5 bases. This CDR3 has 20 residues. This CDR3 reads CASSLAGVAGVRSPTGELFF. The DNA of the CDR3 is TGTGCCAGCAGCTTAGCGGGAGTAGCGGGGGTCCGTTCCCCGACCGGGGAGCTGTTTTTT.

The chain links TRBV5-4 to TRBJ2-3, with D unresolved. The ends were cut back, 0 bases at V and 4 bases at J, with 9 bases in the middle. Germline V CDR1 and CDR2: SGHNT, YYREEE (reference sequence). The CDR3 runs 14 residues. The CDR3 spells CASSLGADSDTQYF. Written as DNA, the CDR3 is TGTGCCAGCAGCTTGGGGGCCGATTCAGATACGCAGTATTTT.

This clone was recorded once. The genes are TRBV18 and TRBJ1-2; tentative D call: TRBD1 (5 bases). The CDR3 covers 14 residues. From germline, CDR1 is KGHSH and CDR2 LQKENI. Trimming took 4 bases from V and 4 from J, leaving 13 bases between them. CDR3 bases: TGTGCCAGCTCACTCTCAGGGAGGGCCTATGGCTACACCTTC. It codes for CASSLSGRAYGYTF.

The chain has TRBV14 and TRBJ2-1; TRBD2 aligns across 13 bases. Germline V gives CDR1 SGHDN, CDR2 FVKESK. The CDR3 loop spans 17 amino acids. V gave up 1 base and J gave up 8 bases; unmatched junction bases: 8. The CDR3 here is CASSQVATSGGAHEQFF. CDR3 coding DNA: TGTGCCAGCAGCCAAGTAGCCACTAGCGGGGGGGCCCATGAGCAGTTCTTC. Together with reference TRBV14 and TRBJ2-1, the CDR3 gives the full variable domain: EAGVTQFPSHSVIEKGQTVTLRCDPISGHDNLYWYRRVMGKEIKFLLHFVKESKQDESGMPNNRFLAERTGGTYSTLKVQPAELEDSGVYFCASSQVATSGGAHEQFFGPGTRLTVL.

The gene calls are TRBV5-7 and TRBJ1-2; perhaps TRBD1 as D (5 bases). TRBV5-7 is an open reading frame whose function is uncertain. The CDR3 loop spans 13 amino acids. Deletions cut 5 bases from V and 6 bases from J, with 14 bases between. The chain's CDR3 is CASSYHQGHGYTF. The CDR3 DNA sequence: TGTGCCAGCAGTTATCACCAGGGTCATGGCTACACCTTC.

In DNA form, the CDR3 reads TGTGCCAGCAGCGCCCGGACTAGCGGGGGGGCCTTCGCAGATACGCAGTATTTT. This codes for CASSARTSGGAFADTQYF. This sequence joins TRBV9 and TRBJ2-3, with TRBD2 matching 15 bases. V gave up 3 bases and J gave up 4 bases; unmatched junction bases: 9. The germline V gene encodes CDR1 SGDLS and CDR2 YYNGEE. The CDR3 has 18 residues.